This T cell receptor (beta chain) was retrieved from a study of graft-versus-host responses after intestinal transplantation. In regard to this clone: Its antigen is as yet unknown.

The method was immunoSEQ multiplex PCR; TCRdb's version includes in-frame clones alone and lacks a portion of them. The sample includes some 90,000 clones, roughly 92% of them seen just once. Broader study findings: Allografts of one patient group, those with graft-donor T cell macrochimerism, had high graft-versus-host to host-versus-graft clonal ratios. GvH clones were found in recipient marrow; some appeared first in ileum or blood.

Trimming took off 5 bases at V and 0 bases at J, with 21 bases between the two ends. Germline loops: CDR1 MNHEY, CDR2 SMNVEV (reference sequence). CDR3 length equals 18 residues. The starting material was unstimulated CD4+ T cells sorted from spleen or lymph node cells, obtained before intestinal transplant. The J gene is TRBJ2-3, the V gene TRBV27, with D possibly matching TRBD2 (5 bases). This TCR was sampled from a human donor who received an intestinal transplant. This CDR3 reads CASSPRANLARSTDTQYF. CDR3 coding DNA: TGTGCCAGCAGTCCCCGGGCGAATCTAGCTCGTAGCACAGATACGCAGTATTTT.